Listed below are T cell receptor beta chains from one sample, sequenced in a study of OX40 agonist ivuxolimab in advanced cancers. Libraries were prepared by immunoSEQ multiplex PCR; TCRdb keeps only in-frame clonotypes and omits some of them. Of tens of thousands of clones listed, around 91% are singletons. Sequences were derived from CD4+ or CD8+ T cells sorted from blood, sampled in a trial of the OX40 agonist ivuxolimab. Every receptor here comes from an adult with an advanced solid tumor such as melanoma, head and neck, liver or kidney cancer. The CDR3 runs from the conserved cysteine through the conserved F or W. Each record gives: D gene, J gene, V gene, clone size, CDR3 protein, CDR3 DNA. The D gene is left open where the match is weak. A clone size is listed for some rows: how often the clone was seen (once, few, many), or a class if it is expanded.

d_gene: -; j_gene: TRBJ1-6; v_gene: TRBV28; abundance: -; CDR3aa: CASSLFRFVNSPLHF; CDR3nt: TGTGCCAGCAGTTTATTTCGGTTCGTTAATTCACCCCTCCACTTT
d_gene: -; j_gene: TRBJ2-3; v_gene: TRBV28; abundance: -; CDR3aa: CASYQFTQAPNSTDTQYF; CDR3nt: TGTGCCAGCTATCAGTTCACACAGGCACCCAACAGCACAGATACGCAGTATTTT
d_gene: -; j_gene: TRBJ2-5; v_gene: TRBV11-2; abundance: -; CDR3aa: CASSLGGVEETQYF; CDR3nt: TGTGCCAGCAGCTTAGGAGGGGTGGAAGAGACCCAGTACTTC
d_gene: -; j_gene: TRBJ1-5; v_gene: TRBV5-1; abundance: -; CDR3aa: CASSRGEGREPQHF; CDR3nt: TGCGCCAGCAGCCGGGGGGAGGGAAGAGAGCCCCAGCATTTT
d_gene: -; j_gene: TRBJ2-2; v_gene: TRBV5-1; abundance: -; CDR3aa: CASSLNGNTGELFF; CDR3nt: TGCGCCAGCAGCTTAAACGGAAACACCGGGGAGCTGTTTTTT
d_gene: TRBD1; j_gene: TRBJ1-1; v_gene: TRBV18; abundance: -; CDR3aa: CASSPRSAGGMNTEAFF; CDR3nt: TGTGCCAGCTCACCAAGATCGGCAGGGGGCATGAACACTGAAGCTTTCTTT
d_gene: TRBD2; j_gene: TRBJ2-1; v_gene: TRBV10-3; abundance: -; CDR3aa: CAISPGLAGGGDEQFF; CDR3nt: TGTGCCATCAGTCCGGGACTAGCGGGAGGCGGCGATGAGCAGTTCTTC
d_gene: -; j_gene: TRBJ1-2; v_gene: TRBV2; abundance: -; CDR3aa: CARRTGGSYGYTF; CDR3nt: TGTGCCAGAAGAACGGGGGGATCCTATGGCTACACCTTC
d_gene: TRBD2; j_gene: TRBJ2-5; v_gene: TRBV11-3; abundance: few; CDR3aa: CASSPIAGWQETQYF; CDR3nt: TGTGCCAGCAGCCCCATAGCGGGGTGGCAAGAGACCCAGTACTTC
d_gene: TRBD2; j_gene: TRBJ2-5; v_gene: TRBV5-1; abundance: -; CDR3aa: CASSWGTSGSEETQYF; CDR3nt: TGCGCCAGCAGCTGGGGGACTAGCGGGAGTGAAGAGACCCAGTACTTC
d_gene: TRBD2; j_gene: TRBJ2-1; v_gene: TRBV7-6; abundance: -; CDR3aa: CASSLAAAAGVYNEQFF; CDR3nt: TGTGCCAGCAGCTTAGCGGCTGCAGCGGGAGTTTACAATGAGCAGTTCTTC
d_gene: -; j_gene: TRBJ2-1; v_gene: TRBV9; abundance: -; CDR3aa: CASSVDPNNEQFF; CDR3nt: TGTGCCAGCAGCGTAGATCCAAACAATGAGCAGTTCTTC
d_gene: -; j_gene: TRBJ1-1; v_gene: TRBV18; abundance: -; CDR3aa: CASSQGTGPTEAFF; CDR3nt: TGTGCCAGCTCACAGGGGACGGGGCCCACTGAAGCTTTCTTT
d_gene: -; j_gene: TRBJ2-1; v_gene: TRBV5-4; abundance: -; CDR3aa: CASSLAGRALSYNEQFF; CDR3nt: TGTGCCAGCAGCTTGGCGGGCAGGGCTCTCTCCTACAATGAGCAGTTCTTC
d_gene: TRBD1; j_gene: TRBJ1-6; v_gene: TRBV11-3; abundance: -; CDR3aa: CASSLETGAPPLHF; CDR3nt: TGTGCCAGCAGCTTAGAAACAGGGGCGCCACCCCTCCACTTT
d_gene: TRBD1; j_gene: TRBJ2-2; v_gene: TRBV19; abundance: -; CDR3aa: CASSIDRDRGGSGELFF; CDR3nt: TGTGCCAGTAGTATAGATCGGGACAGGGGAGGGTCCGGGGAGCTGTTTTTT
d_gene: -; j_gene: TRBJ1-3; v_gene: TRBV9; abundance: -; CDR3aa: CASSAQPSPGNTIYF; CDR3nt: TGTGCCAGCAGCGCCCAACCATCCCCTGGAAACACCATATATTTT
d_gene: -; j_gene: TRBJ2-2; v_gene: TRBV18; abundance: -; CDR3aa: CASSPEVTGELFF; CDR3nt: TGTGCCAGCTCACCCGAGGTCACCGGGGAGCTGTTTTTT
d_gene: -; j_gene: TRBJ2-7; v_gene: TRBV19; abundance: once; CDR3aa: CASSPGQSYEQYF; CDR3nt: TGTGCCAGTAGTCCCGGACAGTCCTACGAGCAGTACTTC
d_gene: -; j_gene: TRBJ2-7; v_gene: TRBV28; abundance: -; CDR3aa: CASRQYRDQYF; CDR3nt: TGTGCCAGCAGACAATACAGGGATCAGTACTTC
d_gene: -; j_gene: TRBJ1-6; v_gene: TRBV7-2; abundance: -; CDR3aa: CASSLRRPNGDSPLHF; CDR3nt: TGTGCCAGCAGCCTAAGGCGGCCAAACGGGGATTCACCCCTCCACTTT
d_gene: TRBD1; j_gene: TRBJ2-7; v_gene: TRBV2; abundance: -; CDR3aa: CASSWTGGFYEQYF; CDR3nt: TGTGCCAGCAGTTGGACAGGGGGCTTCTACGAGCAGTACTTC
d_gene: -; j_gene: TRBJ2-2; v_gene: TRBV10-3; abundance: -; CDR3aa: CAIKGGANTGELFF; CDR3nt: TGTGCCATCAAAGGGGGGGCGAACACCGGGGAGCTGTTTTTT
d_gene: -; j_gene: TRBJ1-3; v_gene: TRBV30; abundance: -; CDR3aa: CAWSQSSGNTIYF; CDR3nt: TGTGCCTGGAGTCAAAGCTCTGGAAACACCATATATTTT
d_gene: TRBD2; j_gene: TRBJ2-2; v_gene: TRBV6-1; abundance: -; CDR3aa: CASSEAYSGGSGTGELFF; CDR3nt: TGTGCCAGCAGTGAAGCGTATAGCGGGGGCTCAGGAACCGGGGAGCTGTTTTTT
d_gene: TRBD1; j_gene: TRBJ1-2; v_gene: TRBV10-2; abundance: -; CDR3aa: CASRTNRGGYGYTF; CDR3nt: TGCGCCAGCAGGACGAACAGGGGAGGCTATGGCTACACCTTC
d_gene: TRBD2; j_gene: TRBJ2-5; v_gene: TRBV7-8; abundance: once; CDR3aa: CASSLGIGGATQETQYF; CDR3nt: TGTGCCAGCAGCTTAGGTATCGGGGGGGCAACACAAGAGACCCAGTACTTC
d_gene: -; j_gene: TRBJ2-7; v_gene: TRBV4-1; abundance: -; CDR3aa: CASSQGTASYEQYF; CDR3nt: TGCGCCAGCAGCCAAGGGACAGCCTCCTACGAGCAGTACTTC
d_gene: -; j_gene: TRBJ1-2; v_gene: TRBV27; abundance: -; CDR3aa: CASSLWGSNGYTF; CDR3nt: TGTGCCAGCAGTTTATGGGGAAGTAATGGCTACACCTTC
d_gene: TRBD1; j_gene: TRBJ1-1; v_gene: TRBV5-1; abundance: -; CDR3aa: CASSSGQVVAEAFF; CDR3nt: TGCGCCAGCAGCTCGGGACAGGTCGTCGCTGAAGCTTTCTTT
d_gene: -; j_gene: TRBJ1-6; v_gene: TRBV25-1; abundance: -; CDR3aa: CASSELRDSPLHF; CDR3nt: TGTGCCAGCAGTGAATTGAGGGACTCACCCCTCCACTTT
d_gene: -; j_gene: TRBJ1-2; v_gene: TRBV2; abundance: -; CDR3aa: CASTTELGAYGYTF; CDR3nt: TGTGCCAGCACCACCGAGTTGGGGGCCTATGGCTACACCTTC
d_gene: TRBD2; j_gene: TRBJ2-7; v_gene: TRBV11-1; abundance: once; CDR3aa: CASSLGLAGVYEQYF; CDR3nt: TGTGCCAGCAGCCTCGGACTAGCGGGAGTCTACGAGCAGTACTTC
d_gene: -; j_gene: TRBJ1-1; v_gene: TRBV2; abundance: -; CDR3aa: CASQGPPQNFEAFF; CDR3nt: TGTGCCAGCCAGGGCCCACCCCAGAACTTTGAAGCTTTCTTT
d_gene: -; j_gene: TRBJ1-1; v_gene: TRBV12-5; abundance: -; CDR3aa: CASGRGETEAFF; CDR3nt: TGTGCTAGTGGTCGGGGGGAGACTGAAGCTTTCTTT
d_gene: -; j_gene: TRBJ1-5; v_gene: TRBV14; abundance: -; CDR3aa: CASSLGFDKGNQPQHF; CDR3nt: TGTGCCAGCAGCCTCGGATTCGATAAGGGCAATCAGCCCCAGCATTTT
d_gene: -; j_gene: TRBJ2-7; v_gene: TRBV23-1; abundance: -; CDR3aa: CASSQTKYEQYF; CDR3nt: TGCGCCAGCAGTCAGACCAAGTACGAGCAGTACTTC
d_gene: TRBD1; j_gene: TRBJ1-5; v_gene: TRBV19; abundance: -; CDR3aa: CASSKDRGSNQPQHF; CDR3nt: TGTGCCAGTAGTAAGGACAGGGGTTCCAATCAGCCCCAGCATTTT
d_gene: -; j_gene: TRBJ1-1; v_gene: TRBV28; abundance: -; CDR3aa: CASSLGRRAGEAFF; CDR3nt: TGTGCCAGCAGCCTGGGTCGAAGGGCGGGTGAAGCTTTCTTT
d_gene: -; j_gene: TRBJ2-1; v_gene: TRBV7-9; abundance: -; CDR3aa: CASSLGGWGSSYNEQFF; CDR3nt: TGTGCCAGCAGCTTAGGGGGTTGGGGAAGCTCCTACAATGAGCAGTTCTTC
d_gene: -; j_gene: TRBJ2-3; v_gene: TRBV27; abundance: few; CDR3aa: CASSLPTDTGTFNTQYF; CDR3nt: TGTGCCAGCAGTTTACCCACCGACACCGGGACTTTTAATACGCAGTATTTT
d_gene: TRBD2; j_gene: TRBJ2-5; v_gene: TRBV5-1; abundance: -; CDR3aa: CASRRSSGGAETQYF; CDR3nt: TGCGCCAGCAGGCGAAGTAGCGGGGGGGCGGAGACCCAGTACTTC
d_gene: -; j_gene: TRBJ2-2; v_gene: TRBV21-1; abundance: -; CDR3aa: CASSTPGPPKDTGELFF; CDR3nt: TGTGCCAGCAGCACCCCGGGACCCCCAAAGGACACCGGGGAGCTGTTTTTT
d_gene: -; j_gene: TRBJ2-5; v_gene: TRBV5-1; abundance: -; CDR3aa: CASSLGGSQETQYF; CDR3nt: TGCGCCAGCAGCTTGGGTGGGTCCCAAGAGACCCAGTACTTC
d_gene: -; j_gene: TRBJ2-7; v_gene: TRBV7-7; abundance: -; CDR3aa: CASSSHRVWEQYF; CDR3nt: TGTGCTAGCAGCTCCCACAGGGTCTGGGAGCAGTACTTC
d_gene: TRBD1; j_gene: TRBJ2-3; v_gene: TRBV7-6; abundance: -; CDR3aa: CASSAGTGGTDTQYF; CDR3nt: TGTGCCAGCAGCGCCGGGACAGGGGGCACAGATACGCAGTATTTT
d_gene: -; j_gene: TRBJ2-3; v_gene: TRBV25-1; abundance: -; CDR3aa: CASSEFSETDTQYF; CDR3nt: TGTGCCAGCAGTGAATTTTCAGAAACAGATACGCAGTATTTT
d_gene: -; j_gene: TRBJ1-5; v_gene: TRBV6-1; abundance: -; CDR3aa: CASSRNSNQPQHF; CDR3nt: TGTGCCAGCAGTAGGAATAGCAATCAGCCCCAGCATTTT
d_gene: -; j_gene: TRBJ1-1; v_gene: TRBV11-3; abundance: -; CDR3aa: CASSFSDLAFF; CDR3nt: TGTGCCAGCAGCTTCTCCGATCTTGCTTTCTTT
d_gene: -; j_gene: TRBJ1-5; v_gene: TRBV10-2; abundance: -; CDR3aa: CASSELGVNQPQHF; CDR3nt: TGCGCCAGCAGTGAATTGGGGGTAAATCAGCCCCAGCATTTT
d_gene: -; j_gene: TRBJ2-1; v_gene: TRBV29-1; abundance: -; CDR3aa: CSVRTLSNEQFF; CDR3nt: TGCAGCGTTCGGACTCTCTCCAATGAGCAGTTCTTC
d_gene: TRBD1; j_gene: TRBJ2-7; v_gene: TRBV29-1; abundance: -; CDR3aa: CSVEGQGSSYEQYF; CDR3nt: TGCAGCGTTGAAGGACAGGGGTCATCCTACGAGCAGTACTTC
d_gene: -; j_gene: TRBJ1-1; v_gene: TRBV6-5; abundance: -; CDR3aa: CASSYLWNTEAFF; CDR3nt: TGTGCCAGCAGTTACTTGTGGAACACTGAAGCTTTCTTT